These 2 T cell receptor beta chains were all obtained from the same sample, sequenced in a study of blood T cell repertoires in COVID-19. Some clones are missing from TCRdb's copy, which holds only in-frame ones; the method was immunoSEQ multiplex PCR. This sample has roughly 130,000 clones, with around nine tenths found just once. Sequencing was performed on peripheral blood. The receptors were gathered from a man aged 55 to 70 with active or convalescent COVID-19.

The chain has TRBV6-5 and TRBJ1-6; 9 nucleotides agree with TRBD1. The germline V gene has CDR1 MNHEY and CDR2 SVGAGI. The CDR3 runs 15 residues. The V segment lost 10 bases and the J segment 9 bases; nucleotides outside the gene matches: 13. In nucleotides, the CDR3 is TGTGCCACTATGCGAAGGGACAGGGACAGTTCACCCCTCCACTTT. Its protein is CATMRRDRDSSPLHF.

The J gene is TRBJ1-2, the V gene TRBV28; D unclear. CDR1 is MDHEN, CDR2 SYDVKM, per germline. The CDR3 loop spans 12 amino acids. Deletions cut 2 bases from V and 7 bases from J, with 8 bases between. The CDR3: CASSLRTGGYTF. The DNA of the CDR3 is TGTGCCAGCAGTTTAAGGACTGGTGGCTACACCTTC.